A selection of T cell receptor beta chains follows, all from one sample in a study of graft-versus-host responses after intestinal transplantation. The protocol was immunoSEQ multiplex PCR, while the TCRdb copy is restricted to in-frame clones and leaves out a portion. Among over 100,000 clones listed, about 95% were seen once. These receptors have no identified antigens. The sample was unstimulated CD8+ T cells sorted from spleen or lymph node cells, taken before intestinal transplant. The receptors derive from a human donor who received an intestinal transplant. Both conserved end residues are part of each CDR3. Fields, in order: J gene, D gene, V gene, clone size, CDR3 DNA, CDR3 protein. D genes are given only for firm matches. Expanded clones get a size class; other rows say once, few or many, or leave the size out.

TRBJ2-5 | TRBD2 | TRBV13 | . | TGTGCCAGCAGCAACGGGACTAGCGGTCCGGGGACCCAGTACTTC | CASSNGTSGPGTQYF
TRBJ2-1 | . | TRBV4-1 | . | TGCGCCAGCAGTAGATTCGCCGGGACCCTCCACAATGAGCAGTTCTTC | CASSRFAGTLHNEQFF
TRBJ2-7 | TRBD1 | TRBV5-6 | . | TGTGCCAGCAGCTTGGGTCCAGGGGGCGTCTATTACGAGCAGTACTTC | CASSLGPGGVYYEQYF
TRBJ2-1 | . | TRBV9 | . | TGTGCCAGCAGCGGGTGGGGGCTCAATGAGCAGTTCTTC | CASSGWGLNEQFF
TRBJ2-2 | TRBD2 | TRBV7-8 | . | TGTGCCACCGTCCAAGAGGTAGCGGGACTGCGGGGCACCGGGGAGCTGTTTTTT | CATVQEVAGLRGTGELFF
TRBJ1-1 | TRBD1 | TRBV7-9 | . | TGTGCCAGCAGCTTAGCCGAGGGACAGGGGCCGACTGAAGCTTTCTTT | CASSLAEGQGPTEAFF
TRBJ2-7 | . | TRBV7-9 | few | TGTGCCAGCAGCTTAGAGGGAAGAACCTACGAGCAGTACTTC | CASSLEGRTYEQYF
TRBJ2-2 | . | TRBV27 | . | TGTGCCAGCAGTTGGAACACCGGGGAGCTGTTTTTT | CASSWNTGELFF
TRBJ2-1 | . | TRBV5-1 | . | TGCGCCAGCAGCTTGGCCGGGGAATGGCTTGACAATGAGCAGTTCTTC | CASSLAGEWLDNEQFF
TRBJ2-3 | TRBD2 | TRBV6-1 | . | TGTGCCAGCAGTGGACTAGCGGGAGCGGATACGCAGTATTTT | CASSGLAGADTQYF
TRBJ2-1 | TRBD2 | TRBV10-3 | . | TGTGCCATCAGTGGAGTACTAGCGGGAGTTAACAATGAGCAGTTCTTC | CAISGVLAGVNNEQFF
TRBJ2-1 | TRBD1 | TRBV27 | . | TGTGCCAGCAGTTTAGGGACAGGGGAGGGCAATGAGCAGTTCTTC | CASSLGTGEGNEQFF
TRBJ2-7 | . | TRBV7-9 | . | TGTGCCAGCAGCCCCTCATCCTACGAGCAGTACTTC | CASSPSSYEQYF
TRBJ1-2 | . | TRBV6-1 | . | TGTGCCAGCAGTGAATTCCCCATCAGCGACGGAGTCTATGGCTACACCTTC | CASSEFPISDGVYGYTF
TRBJ2-2 | . | TRBV4-1 | . | TGCGCCAGCAGCCAATATCGCACCGGGGAGCTGTTTTTT | CASSQYRTGELFF
TRBJ2-7 | . | TRBV28 | . | TGTGCCAGCAGCGAATCCGGACCGAGCTCCTACGAGCAGTACTTC | CASSESGPSSYEQYF
TRBJ2-7 | . | TRBV27 | . | TGTGCCAGCAGTTTATCGGGCAGGAATTACGAGCAGTACTTC | CASSLSGRNYEQYF
TRBJ2-7 | . | TRBV7-9 | . | TGTGCCAGCAGCTATCAGACAGGCGGGACGGGAGCCTACGAGCAGTACTTC | CASSYQTGGTGAYEQYF
TRBJ2-1 | . | TRBV5-1 | . | TGCGCCAGCAGCTTGGTCCCTTGGCGGGATTCCTACAATGAGCAGTTCTTC | CASSLVPWRDSYNEQFF
TRBJ2-7 | TRBD1 | TRBV5-1 | . | TGCGCCAGCAGCCTGGGACAGGGCTCCTACGAGCAGTACTTC | CASSLGQGSYEQYF
TRBJ1-5 | . | TRBV6-1 | . | TGTGCCAGCAGCAAAGAAAGGGTTCCCAATCAGCCCCAGCATTTT | CASSKERVPNQPQHF
TRBJ1-1 | . | TRBV5-1 | . | TGCGCCAGCAGCTTTTCGGTGAACACTGAAGCTTTCTTT | CASSFSVNTEAFF
TRBJ1-5 | . | TRBV6-1 | . | TGTGCCAGCAGCTCGGACAGAAGAGGTCAGCCCCAGCATTTT | CASSSDRRGQPQHF
TRBJ2-1 | TRBD2 | TRBV11-3 | . | TGTGCCAGCAGCACCCCTTCGGGACTAGAGCGCAATGAGCAGTTCTTC | CASSTPSGLERNEQFF
TRBJ2-5 | TRBD2 | TRBV7-3 | . | TGTGCCAGCAGCTTGGGGAGGGCGAAGACCCAGTACTTC | CASSLGRAKTQYF
TRBJ2-7 | TRBD2 | TRBV11-3 | . | TGTGCCAGCAGCTCCGAGACTAGCGGCACCTACGAGCAGTACTTC | CASSSETSGTYEQYF
TRBJ2-3 | . | TRBV5-1 | . | TGCGCCAGCAGCCCAACGGACATTACCACAGATACGCAGTATTTT | CASSPTDITTDTQYF
TRBJ2-3 | . | TRBV5-1 | . | TGCGCCAGCAGCGGGGACTCTACGGACAGGGATACGCAGTATTTT | CASSGDSTDRDTQYF
TRBJ1-5 | . | TRBV6-5 | . | TGTGCCAGCAGTGCCAGGGAACTTCAGCCCCAGCATTTT | CASSARELQPQHF
TRBJ1-5 | . | TRBV27 | . | TGTGCCAGCAGTTTATCGGGCTTAGGGAAAAATCAGCCCCAGCATTTT | CASSLSGLGKNQPQHF
TRBJ2-1 | . | TRBV27 | . | TGTGCCAGCAGTTTTCCGGGCTACTCCTACAATGAGCAGTTCTTC | CASSFPGYSYNEQFF
TRBJ2-1 | TRBD1 | TRBV10-3 | few | TGTGCCATCAAACCAGGGGGCAGCTATGAGCAGTTCTTC | CAIKPGGSYEQFF
TRBJ2-5 | . | TRBV7-6 | once | TGTGCCAGCAGCTCCTCTAGGGGGGAGCAAGAGACCCAGTACTTC | CASSSSRGEQETQYF
TRBJ1-4 | . | TRBV6-5 | . | TGTGCCAGCAGTTCACTGGCGCGAGGAGCTGAAAAACTGTTTTTT | CASSSLARGAEKLFF
TRBJ2-3 | . | TRBV27 | . | TGTGCCAGCAGTTTGTTGGGGCCAGGGGGGACAGATACGCAGTATTTT | CASSLLGPGGTDTQYF
TRBJ1-2 | . | TRBV4-1 | once | TGCGCCAGCAGCCAATCAGTTACAGGGTCCGATGGCTACACCTTC | CASSQSVTGSDGYTF
TRBJ2-7 | . | TRBV5-1 | . | TGCGCCAGCAGCCTGGGAGGAAGGGACGAGCAGTACTTC | CASSLGGRDEQYF
TRBJ2-7 | . | TRBV18 | . | TGTGCCAGCTCTCTGGGGGGAGGACCCCCCTACGAGCAGTACTTC | CASSLGGGPPYEQYF
TRBJ2-7 | . | TRBV7-5 | . | TGTGCCAGCGTCGAGGGGGCCGTTAACTACGAGCAGTACTTC | CASVEGAVNYEQYF
TRBJ2-7 | TRBD1 | TRBV19 | . | TGTGCCAGTAGTAGGTACAGGGGGCTCTACGAGCAGTACTTC | CASSRYRGLYEQYF
TRBJ1-4 | . | TRBV7-8 | . | TGTGCCAGCAGCTTAGCTGTAGCAGGACTAAATGAAAAACTGTTTTTT | CASSLAVAGLNEKLFF
TRBJ1-5 | TRBD1 | TRBV28 | . | TGTGCCAGCAGCCGAGACAGGGGGCCTAGCAATCAGCCCCAGCATTTT | CASSRDRGPSNQPQHF
TRBJ2-7 | TRBD2 | TRBV6-5 | once | TGTGCCAGCAGTCAAACCGGGACTAGCAACGAGCAGTACTTC | CASSQTGTSNEQYF
TRBJ2-3 | . | TRBV25-1 | . | TGTGCCAGCAGTGAATCAAGGACAGATACGCAGTATTTT | CASSESRTDTQYF
TRBJ1-5 | . | TRBV15 | . | TGTGCCACCAGCAGCGGGGGCTCCGGTCAGCCCCAGCATTTT | CATSSGGSGQPQHF
TRBJ2-1 | TRBD2 | TRBV2 | . | TGTGCCAGCAGTGAAACCCGACTAGCGGGCTCCTACAATGAGCAGTTCTTC | CASSETRLAGSYNEQFF
TRBJ2-7 | . | TRBV13 | . | TGTGCCAGCAGCTTAAGGAGTAAGGGACAACACTACGAGCAGTACTTC | CASSLRSKGQHYEQYF
TRBJ2-7 | . | TRBV6-1 | once | TGTGCCAGCGGGAGAGTTTTCTACGAGCAGTACTTC | CASGRVFYEQYF
TRBJ1-1 | TRBD1 | TRBV28 | . | TGTGCCAGCAGTCCACTCCCGGACAGGGAGGCTTTCTTT | CASSPLPDREAFF
TRBJ1-4 | . | TRBV15 | . | TGTGCCACCAGCAGAGTATCTGGCCCGTATAATGAAAAACTGTTTTTT | CATSRVSGPYNEKLFF
TRBJ2-2 | . | TRBV25-1 | . | TGTGCCAGCAGTGGCGGCGGGGAGCTGTTTTTT | CASSGGGELFF